A selection of T cell receptor beta chains follows, all from one sample in a study of blood T cell repertoires in COVID-19. Assay used: immunoSEQ multiplex PCR; TCRdb lists only in-frame clones, some missing. The repertoire consists of approximately 180,000 clones, with around 85% occurring once and the leading ten covering 5% to 7.5%. Specimen: PBMCs or T cells enriched from blood (not recorded which). The receptors here all came from a man between 40 and 49 years old who had recovered from COVID-19. Each CDR3 is given with its conserved first and last residue. The order of the fields is V gene, clone size, D gene, J gene, CDR3 DNA, CDR3 protein. A D gene is named only where the DNA matches it firmly. The size of a clone is reported for some rows only, either as once, few or many, or as a class for expanded clones.

v_gene: TRBV2; abundance: .; d_gene: .; j_gene: TRBJ1-5; CDR3nt: TGTGCCAGCAGTGAAGGCAGGGTGAGCAATCAGCCCCAGCATTTT; CDR3aa: CASSEGRVSNQPQHF
v_gene: TRBV4-1; abundance: few; d_gene: .; j_gene: TRBJ1-2; CDR3nt: TGCGCCAGCAGCCAAGATTTGGCAGCGGCTAACTATGGCTACACCTTC; CDR3aa: CASSQDLAAANYGYTF
v_gene: TRBV5-4; abundance: .; d_gene: TRBD2; j_gene: TRBJ2-1; CDR3nt: TGTGCCAGCAGTCTGGGGGGGGAAACCTACAATGAGCAGTTCTTC; CDR3aa: CASSLGGETYNEQFF
v_gene: TRBV7-3; abundance: .; d_gene: TRBD1; j_gene: TRBJ2-5; CDR3nt: TGTGCCAGCAGCCCCCAGGGGGAAGGGACCCAGTACTTC; CDR3aa: CASSPQGEGTQYF
v_gene: TRBV27; abundance: once; d_gene: .; j_gene: TRBJ1-2; CDR3nt: TGTGCCAGCAGTTTATCGTTCGGCTATGGCTACACCTTC; CDR3aa: CASSLSFGYGYTF
v_gene: TRBV28; abundance: .; d_gene: TRBD1; j_gene: TRBJ1-2; CDR3nt: TGTGCCAGCAGTTTGCCACCTTCAGGGGGATATGGCTACACCTTC; CDR3aa: CASSLPPSGGYGYTF
v_gene: TRBV5-1; abundance: .; d_gene: TRBD2; j_gene: TRBJ2-5; CDR3nt: TGCGCCAGCAGCTTGGCTAGCGGGGAGACCCAGTACTTC; CDR3aa: CASSLASGETQYF
v_gene: TRBV5-1; abundance: few; d_gene: .; j_gene: TRBJ1-1; CDR3nt: TGCGCCAGCAGCCTCGACAATGACAGGGAAGCTTTCTTT; CDR3aa: CASSLDNDREAFF
v_gene: TRBV7-3; abundance: .; d_gene: .; j_gene: TRBJ1-2; CDR3nt: TGTGCCAGCCATACCAATATAGACATCCGTCCTAACTATGGCTACACCTTC; CDR3aa: CASHTNIDIRPNYGYTF
v_gene: TRBV9; abundance: few; d_gene: .; j_gene: TRBJ1-3; CDR3nt: TGTGCCAGCAGCGTAGGGCAGGGAACGGGAAACACCATATATTTT; CDR3aa: CASSVGQGTGNTIYF
v_gene: TRBV11-2; abundance: many; d_gene: .; j_gene: TRBJ2-7; CDR3nt: TGTGCCAGCAGCTCCTCTCCTACCGAGCAGTACTTC; CDR3aa: CASSSSPTEQYF
v_gene: TRBV19; abundance: once; d_gene: TRBD1; j_gene: TRBJ1-4; CDR3nt: TGTGCCAGTAGTCCATGGACAGGGTTTGAAAAACTGTTTTTT; CDR3aa: CASSPWTGFEKLFF